The TCR beta chain under discussion was sequenced for a study of blood T cell repertoires in COVID-19. Trimming stripped 8 bases from V and 4 bases from J, with 19 bases between. CDR1 and CDR2 from the germline V gene are LNHDA and SQIVND (reference sequence). The CDR3 contains 15 residues. In the original analysis: Estimated nucleated cell counts came from reference gene primer amplification. The method was immunoSEQ multiplex PCR; TCRdb's version includes in-frame clones alone and lacks a portion of them. For V, J and clone size, that table is used; D and trimming come from the DNA. Seen here are tens of thousands of clones, 75% to 90% observed once, and the top ten hold around a tenth.

The specimen sequenced was peripheral blood. This sequence was found in an elderly man with active COVID-19. The chain combines TRBV19 with TRBJ2-3, with D possibly matching TRBD1 (6 bases). The CDR3 sequence is CASQDRPNNPDTQYF. DNA for the CDR3: TGTGCCAGTCAAGACAGGCCCAATAATCCAGATACGCAGTATTTT.